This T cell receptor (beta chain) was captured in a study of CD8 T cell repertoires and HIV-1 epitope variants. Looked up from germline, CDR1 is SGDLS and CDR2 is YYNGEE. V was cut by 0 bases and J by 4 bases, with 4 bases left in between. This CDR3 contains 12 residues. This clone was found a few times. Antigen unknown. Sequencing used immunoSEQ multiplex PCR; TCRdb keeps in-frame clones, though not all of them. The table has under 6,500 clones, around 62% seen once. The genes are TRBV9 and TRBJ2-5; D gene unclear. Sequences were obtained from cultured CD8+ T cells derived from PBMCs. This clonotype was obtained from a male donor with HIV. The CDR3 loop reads CASSVGSETQYF. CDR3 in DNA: TGTGCCAGCAGCGTAGGTTCAGAGACCCAGTACTTC.